These 8 T cell receptor beta chains came from one sample sequenced in a study of T cells in Graves' hyperthyroidism and ophthalmopathy. There were TCR beta CDR3 regions amplified from RNA transcripts. The TCR CDR3 first-round RT-PCR relied on the HTBI primer set. TCRdb analysed the multiplex PCR reads with MiXCR anew, one entry per CDR3 protein. Among under 350,000 distinct CDR3 sequences, 15% to 20% were seen once, and the ten largest hold over 45%. Sequenced sample: blood. These receptors were taken from a woman aged 60-75 years with Graves' ophthalmopathy.

This clonotype was detected ten times or more. The chain couples TRBV6-1 to TRBJ2-1; D may correspond to TRBD1 or TRBD2 (5 bases each). This CDR3 is 13 amino acids long. Germline assignment: CDR1 MNHNS and CDR2 SASEGT. V gave up 8 bases and J gave up 5 bases, with 13 bases separating them. This chain's CDR3 is CASRWGIDNEQFF. DNA of the CDR3: TGTGCCAGCCGCTGGGGGATAGACAATGAGCAGTTCTTC.

The table lists this clonotype with a few counts. For the CDR3, the DNA is TGTGCCAGCAGCTGGAGTGGGGACAGGGGTTATGGCTACACCTTC. Amino acid sequence: CASSWSGDRGYGYTF. The rearrangement uses TRBV7-9 and TRBJ1-2; 10 bases map to TRBD1. Germline CDR1 and CDR2: SEHNR and FQNEAQ (reference sequence). The CDR3 runs 15 residues. Losses at the gene ends were 4 bases for V and 5 bases for J; bases not matched to a gene: 7.

The sample holds many counts of this clonotype. V is TRBV7-2 and J is TRBJ2-3; 7 nucleotides align to TRBD2. The germline V gene encodes CDR1 SGHTA and CDR2 FQGNSA. The V and J ends lost 1 base and 5 bases, in that order; junction bases with no gene match: 3. The CDR3 spans 14 residues. CDR3 residues: CASSLDGLGDTQYF. CDR3 sequence (DNA): TGTGCCAGCAGCTTAGATGGACTAGGAGATACGCAGTATTTT.

This clonotype was observed many times. The chain joins TRBV12-3 or TRBV12-4 to TRBJ2-5; 9 bases map to TRBD1. Trimming removed 6 bases from V and 3 bases from J; junction bases left unmatched: 11. This CDR3 has 16 amino acids. CDR3 DNA: TGTGCCAGCAGCGACCGGACAGGGGCTTCTAAAGAGACCCAGTACTTC. It encodes CASSDRTGASKETQYF.

The chain combines TRBV20-1 with TRBJ2-4, with TRBD2 matching 14 bases. CDR1 is DFQATT and CDR2 is SNEGSKA in the germline V gene (reference sequence). J lost 5 bases, V lost 4 bases, and 7 bases had no gene match. This CDR3 comprises 16 residues. CDR3 sequence: CSANTGLAGEENIQYF. DNA for the CDR3: TGCAGTGCTAATACGGGACTAGCGGGAGAAGAAAACATTCAGTACTTC.

This clonotype was detected a few times. The rearrangement uses TRBV10-3 and TRBJ2-1, with 10 bases lining up with TRBD2. This CDR3 spans 14 amino acids. The J segment lost 7 bases and the V segment lost 9 bases, leaving 9 bases of the junction unmatched. Germline-derived CDR1 and CDR2 are ENHRY and SYGVKD. The CDR3 DNA reads TGTGCCATTAAGCGGGGGGGCCGTTCGAATGAGCAGTTCTTC. Translated, it gives CAIKRGGRSNEQFF.

This clonotype has just a few counts. This chain uses TRBV30 with TRBJ2-1; TRBD2 matches at 7 bases. CDR1 is GTSNPN, CDR2 SVGIG, per germline (reference sequence). V gave up 5 bases and J gave up 2 bases; unmatched junction bases: 12. The CDR3 has 16 residues. The CDR3 region is CAWGDWRGTTYNEQFF. The CDR3 DNA sequence: TGTGCCTGGGGGGACTGGCGGGGGACGACCTACAATGAGCAGTTCTTC.

The V gene is TRBV28, the J gene TRBJ1-5, with D unresolved. The CDR3 covers 14 residues. V shed 6 bases and J shed 2 bases, with 11 bases lying between them. Germline loops: CDR1 MDHEN, CDR2 SYDVKM. The CDR3 sequence is CASRYSGGNQPQHF. In nucleotides, the CDR3 is TGTGCCAGCAGATACAGCGGCGGCAATCAGCCCCAGCATTTT.